This paragraph reports one T cell receptor (beta chain). Its antigen is still unknown. Profiled with immunoSEQ multiplex PCR; TCRdb holds only in-frame clones, not every one. The sample carries about 59,000 clones, 80% to 90% recorded once. Second-dose recipients at about 4 or about 12 weeks were treated as one pooled group. This record belongs to a study of T cell responses to AZD1222 COVID-19 vaccine. Study-wide results and caveats: Once two AZD1222 doses were given, Spike-specific TCR breadth and depth went up. Repertoire sampling was restricted to post-peak T cell response timepoints. Nearly half of the spike-specific TCRs reportedly recognize variant regions that carry no mutations.

Sequencing was performed on peripheral blood, taken 28 days after the second AZD1222 dose. The clonotype was recovered from an adult who received the AZD1222 COVID-19 vaccine.

The CDR3 DNA sequence: TGTGCCAGCAGCTTAGTCGACGGGAGAGGTTCATACGAGCAGTACTTC. It encodes CASSLVDGRGSYEQYF. The V and J genes are TRBV7-9 and TRBJ2-7; D perhaps matches TRBD2 (6 bases). The CDR3 runs 16 residues. V was shortened by 1 base and J by 4 bases, with 17 bases between the two germline ends. Germline V lookup: CDR1 SEHNR, CDR2 FQNEAQ (reference sequence).